These T cell receptor beta chains were read from a single sample in a study of blood T cell repertoires in COVID-19. Assay: immunoSEQ multiplex PCR; the TCRdb copy retains only in-frame clones and omits some. The repertoire holds some 150,000 clones, with approximately 80% as singletons. Sequencing input: peripheral blood. These TCRs come from a man aged 55 to 70 with active or convalescent COVID-19. CDR3s include the opening cysteine and the closing phenylalanine or tryptophan.

CASSYPTPRGATGELFF | TRBV6-2/TRBV6-3
CATSDFYSTDTQYF | TRBV24-1
CASSYRSEQFF | TRBV6-2/TRBV6-3
CASSQDRGAGQPQHF | TRBV4-1
CAWRGEGFNQPQHF | TRBV30
CASSSLIGTANSPLHF | TRBV28
CASSVRLAYVNEQFF | TRBV9
CASSLGDSVHRYGYTF | TRBV11-2
CASSSAGQWETQYF | TRBV7-9
CASSFRDWISGANVLTF | TRBV28
CASTLYYEQYF | TRBV2
CASSRLGLAGPYTGELFF | TRBV2
CSVDESSGANVLTF | TRBV29-1
CASSVDPGSYEQYF | TRBV9
CERDRGYNEQFF | TRBV6-5
CASSSGQRSSYNEQFF | TRBV27
CASSLVSGLKAKTEAFF | TRBV18
CASSLGWPVKTEAFF | TRBV7-8
CASSPKIGTEAFF | TRBV7-6
CASSLIGGRAGTGELFF | TRBV7-8
CASSPVRAGALSTGELFF | TRBV2
CATLAEEAYEQYF | TRBV10-3
CASSQGSAVVNQETQYF | TRBV14
CASSLLHNEQFF | TRBV28
CASSPGNRNQPQHF | TRBV6-2/TRBV6-3
CASSLSGDNQPQHF | TRBV5-5
CAIRRVGVDTEAFF | TRBV10-3
CASAVGSLAGEQYF | TRBV9
CASSLSSPEQFF | TRBV5-4
CASSEDREHGYTF | TRBV28
CASRGLAGVDTQYF | TRBV6-5
CATSDSPGQGSSMNEQFF | TRBV24-1
CASSDPGWAKNIQYF | TRBV2
CSASSGGTGELFF | TRBV20-1
CASSLKGDGSQYF | TRBV12-3/TRBV12-4
CASSVGQTGVSEQYF | TRBV9
CASSLLTTGTGELFF | TRBV18
CSVEAGGTGGQQPQHF | TRBV29-1
CAWSSGGHGTQYF | TRBV30
CASSYPGTRQQFF | TRBV6-2/TRBV6-3
CASSEGTIGAFF | TRBV7-2
CASSPRTSGSFGSSSYEQYF | TRBV5-1
CAWSVLHSYPYEQYF | TRBV30